This T cell receptor beta chain was sequenced for a study of cytomegalovirus exposure and HLA in healthy donors. As for the study in general: A data release that came early held approximately 85 million unique TCRs from HLA-typed donors. Study observations and caveats: Sequencing likely caused a cluster of highly shared sequence variants.

This clone has just one count. As yet, its antigen is unknown. Use of 60 Vbeta and 13 Jbeta primers characterized the PCR. Data came from immunoSEQ multiplex PCR; TCRdb stores just in-frame clones and leaves some out. The sample has roughly 180,000 clones, more than 65% seen once. V shed 2 bases and J 3 bases; nucleotides not matched to a gene: 8. This CDR3 spans 15 amino acids. Germline lookup yields CDR1 SGHRS and CDR2 YFSETQ. Sequenced sample: PBMCs. The rearrangement uses TRBV5-1 and TRBJ2-7; 7 bases are a match to TRBD1. This clonotype originated in a man between 25 and 39 years old in good health and CMV-seronegative. CDR3: CASSLQPGQSYEQYF. CDR3 nucleotides: TGCGCCAGCAGCTTACAACCGGGACAGAGCTACGAGCAGTACTTC.